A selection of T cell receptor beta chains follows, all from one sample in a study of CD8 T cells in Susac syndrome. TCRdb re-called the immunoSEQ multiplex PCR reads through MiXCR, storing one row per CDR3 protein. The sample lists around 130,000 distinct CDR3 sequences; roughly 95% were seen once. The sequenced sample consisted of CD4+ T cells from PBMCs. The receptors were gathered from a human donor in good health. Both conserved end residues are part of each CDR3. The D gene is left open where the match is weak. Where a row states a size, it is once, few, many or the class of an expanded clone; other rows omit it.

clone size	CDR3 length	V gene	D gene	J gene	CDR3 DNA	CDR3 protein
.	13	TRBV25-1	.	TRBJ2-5	TGTGCCAGCAGTGGGCTAGTGGAGGAGACCCAGTACTTC	CASSGLVEETQYF
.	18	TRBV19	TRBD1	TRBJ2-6	TGTGCCAGTCTCAGCCTAGGACAGGGGACGGTTGGGGCCAACGTCCTGACTTTC	CASLSLGQGTVGANVLTF
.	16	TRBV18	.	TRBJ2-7	TGTGCCAGCTCACCACGTCCCCCCGGGTCGTCCTACGAGCAGTACTTC	CASSPRPPGSSYEQYF
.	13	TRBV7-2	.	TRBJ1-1	TGTGCCAGCAGCTTAATGGGGAACACTGAAGCTTTCTTT	CASSLMGNTEAFF
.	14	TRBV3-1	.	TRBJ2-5	TGTGCCAGCAGCTCACGGAGTGTCCAAGAGACCCAGTACTTC	CASSSRSVQETQYF
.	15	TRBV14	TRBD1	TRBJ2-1	TGTGCCAGCAGTCGGCAAGGACAGGTCTACAATGAGCAGTTCTTC	CASSRQGQVYNEQFF
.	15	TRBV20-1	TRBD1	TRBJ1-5	TGCAGTGCTAGAGATCATGACAGGGTCGGACAGCCCCAGCATTTT	CSARDHDRVGQPQHF
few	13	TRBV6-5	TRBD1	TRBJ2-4	TGTGCCAGCAGTCCTGGACAGGGGAACATTCAGTACTTC	CASSPGQGNIQYF
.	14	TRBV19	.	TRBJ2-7	TGTGCCAGTAGTCCGCCGACAGGAGTGTACGAGCAGTACTTC	CASSPPTGVYEQYF
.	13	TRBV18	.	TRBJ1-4	TGTGCCAGCTCACCCGGGACTAATGAAAAACTGTTTTTT	CASSPGTNEKLFF
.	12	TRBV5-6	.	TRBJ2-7	TGTGCCAGCAGCTTTGCAGGGATCGAGCAGTACTTC	CASSFAGIEQYF
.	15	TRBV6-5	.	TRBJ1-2	TGTGCCAGCAGTTACTCTAGAACAGGGATCTATGGCTACACCTTC	CASSYSRTGIYGYTF
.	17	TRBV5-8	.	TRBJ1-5	TGTGCCAGCAGCCCTGGTGCCCGAACAGGGTGGAGCCAGCCCCAGCATTTT	CASSPGARTGWSQPQHF
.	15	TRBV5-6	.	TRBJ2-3	TGTGCCAGCAGCCGGGACGCCGGCGGCACAGATACGCAGTATTTT	CASSRDAGGTDTQYF
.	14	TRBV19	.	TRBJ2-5	TGTGCCAGTAGTATGGATGGGCGCCGAGAGACCCAGTACTTC	CASSMDGRRETQYF
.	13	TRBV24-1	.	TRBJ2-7	TGTGCCACCAGCAGGAACAGGTCCTACGAGCAGTACTTC	CATSRNRSYEQYF
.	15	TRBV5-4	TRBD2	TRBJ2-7	TGTGCCAGCAGCTTGGAGGGCGGGAGGGCCTTCGAGCAGTACTTC	CASSLEGGRAFEQYF
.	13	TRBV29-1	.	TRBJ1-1	TGCAGCGTTGACGGGCTTTATGACACTGAAGCTTTCTTT	CSVDGLYDTEAFF
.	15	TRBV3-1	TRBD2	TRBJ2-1	TGTGCCAGCAGCCAAGTTGTGGGAGGGCCCAATGAGCAGTTCTTC	CASSQVVGGPNEQFF
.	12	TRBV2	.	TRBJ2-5	TGTGCCAGCCAACTAGGGGGAGAGACCCAGTACTTC	CASQLGGETQYF
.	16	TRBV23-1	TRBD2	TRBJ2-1	TGCGCCAGCAGTCAATCGGGTCCGGGAGGCCACAATGAGCAGTTCTTC	CASSQSGPGGHNEQFF
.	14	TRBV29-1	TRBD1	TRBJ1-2	TGCAGCGTTGAACGACTCGGGACAGGGCATGGCTACACCTTC	CSVERLGTGHGYTF
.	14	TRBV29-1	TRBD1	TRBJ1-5	TGCAGCGTTCGGACAGGGCTGAACAATCAGCCCCAGCATTTT	CSVRTGLNNQPQHF
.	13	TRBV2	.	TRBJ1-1	TGTGCCAGCAGTGTCCGGTTGAACACTGAAGCTTTCTTT	CASSVRLNTEAFF
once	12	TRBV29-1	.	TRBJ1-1	TGCAGCGTACGCGGATTGAACACTGAAGCTTTCTTT	CSVRGLNTEAFF
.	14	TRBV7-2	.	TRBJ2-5	TGTGCCAGCAGCCCGTCACTGGTGCAGAAGACCCAGTACTTC	CASSPSLVQKTQYF
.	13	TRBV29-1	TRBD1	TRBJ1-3	TGCAGCACCAGGGACAGGGGGGTAAACACCATATATTTT	CSTRDRGVNTIYF
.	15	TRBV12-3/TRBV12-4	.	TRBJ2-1	TGTGCCAGCAAAACCGGGACCTCGGCCTACAATGAGCAGTTCTTC	CASKTGTSAYNEQFF
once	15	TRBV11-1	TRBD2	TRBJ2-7	TGTGCCAGCAGCAACGGCGGACTAGCACCTAGAGAGCAGTACTTC	CASSNGGLAPREQYF
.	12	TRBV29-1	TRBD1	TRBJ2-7	TGCAGCGCCGGACAGGGGCTGGGCGAGCAGTACTTC	CSAGQGLGEQYF